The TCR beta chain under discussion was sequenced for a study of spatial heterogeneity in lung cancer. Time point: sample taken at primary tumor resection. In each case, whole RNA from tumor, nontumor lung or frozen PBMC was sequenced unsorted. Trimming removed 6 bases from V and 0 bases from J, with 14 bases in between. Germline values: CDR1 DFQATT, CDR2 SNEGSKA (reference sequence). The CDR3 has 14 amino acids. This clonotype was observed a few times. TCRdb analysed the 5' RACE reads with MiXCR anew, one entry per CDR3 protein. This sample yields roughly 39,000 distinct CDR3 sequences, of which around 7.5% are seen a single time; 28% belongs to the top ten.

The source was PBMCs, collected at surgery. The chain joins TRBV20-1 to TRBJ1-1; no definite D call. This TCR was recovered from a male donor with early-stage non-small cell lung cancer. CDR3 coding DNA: TGCAGTGCGCCGGGAGCACACATGAACACTGAAGCTTTCTTT. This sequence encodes CSAPGAHMNTEAFF.